In its sample, the clone carrying this T cell receptor (beta chain) was seen a few times. CDR3 length equals 16 residues. Unmatched junction bases numbered 18, after V lost 3 bases and J lost 13 bases. Germline V gives CDR1 LGHNA, CDR2 YNFKEQ. The data are from a study of blood T cell repertoires in COVID-19. Cohort placement rested on clinical history that participants reported themselves. In the study's own analysis: Estimation of nucleated cell counts was performed using reference gene primer amplification. Assay used: immunoSEQ multiplex PCR; TCRdb lists only in-frame clones, some missing. The DNA was the basis for D and trimming; V, J and clone size are from that table. The data show approximately 300,000 clones, with 80% to 90% seen just once and more than 4% held by the top ten.

This chain joins TRBV4-2 and TRBJ1-2; TRBD1 matches at 9 bases. Sample: PBMCs or T cells enriched from blood (not recorded which). The clonotype comes from a woman aged 25 to 45 who had recovered from COVID-19. The CDR3 loop reads CASSQIQGARGRKITF. CDR3 nucleotide sequence: TGTGCCAGCAGCCAGATACAGGGGGCGCGTGGTAGGAAAATCACCTTC.